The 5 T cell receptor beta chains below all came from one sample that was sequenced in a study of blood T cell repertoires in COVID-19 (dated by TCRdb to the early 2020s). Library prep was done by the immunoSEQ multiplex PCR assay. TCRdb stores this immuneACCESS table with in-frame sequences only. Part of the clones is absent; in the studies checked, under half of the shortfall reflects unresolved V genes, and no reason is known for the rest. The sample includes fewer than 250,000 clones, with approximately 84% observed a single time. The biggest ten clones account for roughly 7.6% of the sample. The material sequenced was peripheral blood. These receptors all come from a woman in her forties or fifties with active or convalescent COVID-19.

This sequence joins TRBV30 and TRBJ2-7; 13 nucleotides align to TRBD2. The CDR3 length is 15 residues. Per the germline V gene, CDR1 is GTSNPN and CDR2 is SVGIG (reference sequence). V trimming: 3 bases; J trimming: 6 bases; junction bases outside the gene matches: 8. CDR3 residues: CAWSDGLAGVGEQYF. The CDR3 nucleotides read TGTGCCTGGAGCGACGGACTAGCGGGAGTTGGCGAGCAGTACTTC.

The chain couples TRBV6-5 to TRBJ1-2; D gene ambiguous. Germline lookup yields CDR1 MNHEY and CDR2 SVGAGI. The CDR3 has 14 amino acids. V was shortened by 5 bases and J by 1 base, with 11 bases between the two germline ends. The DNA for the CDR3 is TGTGCCAGCAGTAAACTTGGGAGTAACTATGGCTACACCTTC. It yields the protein CASSKLGSNYGYTF.

The CDR3 sequence is CASSPLETQGREKLFF. The CDR3 DNA is TGTGCCAGCTCACCACTGGAAACACAGGGGAGGGAAAAACTGTTTTTT. The rearrangement links TRBV18 to TRBJ1-4; TRBD1 matches at 7 bases. V shed 1 base and J 8 bases; nucleotides not matched to a gene: 10. The germline V gene encodes CDR1 KGHSH and CDR2 LQKENI. The CDR3 loop spans 16 amino acids. Full variable domain (outside the CDR3, taken from reference TRBV18 and TRBJ1-4): NAGVMQNPRHLVRRRGQEARLRCSPMKGHSHVYWYRQLPEEGLKFMVYLQKENIIDESGMPKERFSAEFPKEGPSILRIQQVVRGDSAAYFCASSPLETQGREKLFFGSGTQLSVL.

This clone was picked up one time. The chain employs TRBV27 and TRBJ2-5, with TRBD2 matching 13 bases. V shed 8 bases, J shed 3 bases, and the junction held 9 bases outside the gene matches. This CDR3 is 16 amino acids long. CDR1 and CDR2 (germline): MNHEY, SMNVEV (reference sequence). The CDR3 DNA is TGTGCCAGCGGGCGGACTAGCGGGAGAGCAAAAGAGACCCAGTACTTC. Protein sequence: CASGRTSGRAKETQYF.

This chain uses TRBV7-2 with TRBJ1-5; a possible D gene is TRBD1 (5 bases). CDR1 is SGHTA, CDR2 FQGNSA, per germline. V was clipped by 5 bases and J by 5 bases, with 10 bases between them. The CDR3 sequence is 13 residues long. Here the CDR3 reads CASSLDSYQPQHF. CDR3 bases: TGTGCCAGCAGCCTCGACAGCTATCAGCCCCAGCATTTT.